This note documents a single T cell receptor beta chain sequence. These data are taken from a study of blood T cell repertoires in COVID-19. Data came from immunoSEQ multiplex PCR; TCRdb stores just in-frame clones and leaves some out. Seen here are around 71,000 clones, roughly 85% observed once, and the top ten hold under 6%. V shed 5 bases, J shed 7 bases, and the junction held 6 bases outside the gene matches. Germline V lookup: CDR1 SSHAT, CDR2 FNYEAQ (reference sequence). The CDR3 runs to 15 residues. The chain recombines TRBV7-7 with TRBJ2-3, with 13 bases aligning to TRBD2. The specimen was peripheral blood. This TCR derives from an elderly man with acute or convalescent COVID-19. In DNA form, the CDR3 reads TGTGCCAGCAGCCGACTAGCGGGGGGACTCTATACGCAGTATTTT. Protein sequence: CASSRLAGGLYTQYF.